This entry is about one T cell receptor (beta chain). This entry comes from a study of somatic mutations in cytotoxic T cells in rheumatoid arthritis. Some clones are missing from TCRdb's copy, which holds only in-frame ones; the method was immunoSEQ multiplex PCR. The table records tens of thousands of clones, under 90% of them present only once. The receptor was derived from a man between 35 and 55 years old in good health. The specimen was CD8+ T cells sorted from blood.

The CDR3 reads CASSQRLGGNEKLFF. The CDR3 DNA follows: TGCGCCAGCAGCCAACGACTGGGGGGGAATGAAAAACTGTTTTTT. The V gene is TRBV4-3, the J gene TRBJ1-4; a weak D match, TRBD1 (5 bases). Per the germline V gene, CDR1 is LGHNA and CDR2 is YSLEER. The CDR3 is 15 residues long. The ends were cut back, 2 bases at V and 5 bases at J, with 12 bases in the middle.